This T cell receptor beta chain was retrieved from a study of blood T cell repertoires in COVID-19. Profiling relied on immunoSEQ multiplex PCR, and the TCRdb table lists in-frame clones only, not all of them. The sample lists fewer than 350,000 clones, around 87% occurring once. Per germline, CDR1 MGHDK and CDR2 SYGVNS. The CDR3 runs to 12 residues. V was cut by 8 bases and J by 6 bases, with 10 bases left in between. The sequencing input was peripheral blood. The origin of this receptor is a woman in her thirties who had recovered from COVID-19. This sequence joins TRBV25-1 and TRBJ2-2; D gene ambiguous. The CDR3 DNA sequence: TGTGCCAGCCGAGGTATCCCCGGGGAGCTGTTTTTT. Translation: CASRGIPGELFF.